The 2 T cell receptor beta chains below come from one sample, sequenced in a study of T cells expressing NK-cell markers. Each CDR3 protein gets one entry in TCRdb, which reprocessed the 5' RACE reads and gives no DNA. The table counts a few hundred thousand distinct CDR3 sequences; around 5.3% lies in the top ten. The sample was blood T cells: a sorted CD56 or NKG2C T cell subset, CD4+ or CD8+ T cells, or bulk PBMC T cells (not recorded which). These receptor sequences come from a man aged 18-75 years in good health.

The chain has TRBV27 and TRBJ2-3; TCRdb's assignment of TRBD2 cannot be checked, as there is no DNA. The CDR3 is made up of 15 amino acids. Germline loops: CDR1 MNHEY, CDR2 SMNVEV (reference sequence). The CDR3 here is CASRHLMEVRDTQYF.

The rearrangement joins TRBV5-4 to TRBJ2-3; TCRdb gives TRBD1 as the D gene, but with no DNA this cannot be confirmed. Germline-derived CDR1 and CDR2 are SGHNT and YYREEE (reference sequence). The CDR3 has 15 amino acids. CDR3 region: CASSLSPPGVDTQYF.